These 8 T cell receptor beta chains were sequenced from one sample in a study of vaccination effects on CD4 cells after COVID-19. The method was immunoSEQ multiplex PCR; TCRdb's version includes in-frame clones alone and lacks a portion of them. The sample contains 50,000 or so clones, roughly 73% of which appear only once. Antigen-specific CD4+ T cells were expanded with viral peptide pools in the ViraFEST assay before sequencing. It was after around eleven days of culture that CD4+ T cells were isolated. Having tested negative for nucleocapsid antibodies, the vaccine recipients showed no prior SARS-CoV-2 infection. Their target antigens are unknown. The specimen was CD4+ T cells from PBMCs cultured with HCoV-OC43 spike peptides, collected before COVID-19 vaccination. Described subset: HCoV-OC43 spike overlapping peptide pool stimulation. The receptors come from a human donor who received a COVID-19 vaccine.

V gene TRBV28 combines with J gene TRBJ1-2; D gene ambiguous. CDR1 and CDR2 from the germline V gene are MDHEN and SYDVKM. The CDR3 contains 13 residues. The V and J ends lost 6 bases and 3 bases respectively, with 11 bases between them. The DNA for the CDR3 is TGTGCCAGCAGCTACGGCGGGTACTATGGCTACACCTTC. Its translation: CASSYGGYYGYTF.

V is TRBV24-1 and J is TRBJ2-5; TRBD2 aligns across 8 bases. The CDR3 runs 13 residues. Looked up from germline, CDR1 is KGHDR and CDR2 is SFDVKD. V shed 5 bases and J 3 bases; nucleotides not matched to a gene: 1. Written as DNA, the CDR3 is TGTGCCACCAGTGCGGGGGGGAAAGAGACCCAGTACTTC. Amino acids: CATSAGGKETQYF.

There are a few counts of this clone. This sequence joins TRBV29-1 and TRBJ1-3, with 8 nucleotides matching TRBD1. The CDR3 has 13 residues. V lost 7 bases to trimming and J lost 4 bases; unmatched junction nucleotides: 6. Germline lookup yields CDR1 SQVTM and CDR2 ANQGSEA. As DNA, the CDR3 is TGCAGCGCGGACAGGGAAGGAGGAAACACCATATATTTT. Encoded protein: CSADREGGNTIYF.

This clone was detected a few times. The V call is TRBV7-7, the J call TRBJ2-1; 11 bases line up with TRBD2. Germline trimming cut 4 bases from V and 4 bases from J; bases unmatched to any gene: 3. Germline V gives CDR1 SSHAT, CDR2 FNYEAQ (reference sequence). The CDR3 covers 15 residues. As DNA, the CDR3 is TGTGCCAGCAGCTCTAGCGGGGGGTTGTACAATGAGCAGTTCTTC. Translated: CASSSSGGLYNEQFF.

This rearrangement joins TRBV5-4 to TRBJ1-2; D not resolved. The V gene's germline CDR1 is SGHNT and CDR2 YYREEE (reference sequence). This CDR3 has 13 residues. Trimming removed 3 bases at V and 1 base at J, with 7 bases between. In DNA, the CDR3 is TGTGCCAGCAGCTCGAGGTTTAACTATGGCTACACCTTC. This translates into CASSSRFNYGYTF.

The V gene is TRBV5-1, the J gene TRBJ2-5; D is possibly TRBD2 (5 bases). The germline gives CDR1 SGHRS, CDR2 YFSETQ. The ends were cut back, 1 base at V and 5 bases at J, with 12 bases in the middle. This CDR3 contains 14 residues. This CDR3 is CASSLFPAAETQYF. The CDR3 nucleotides read TGCGCCAGCAGCTTGTTTCCAGCGGCGGAGACCCAGTACTTC.

The V call is TRBV4-3, the J call TRBJ2-2; D is ambiguous. With 4 bases removed from V and 7 bases from J, the gap between germline ends came to 19 bases. The CDR3 contains 16 residues. CDR1 is LGHNA, CDR2 YSLEER, per germline. CDR3 region: CASSPRRSQVHGELFF. DNA for the CDR3: TGCGCCAGCAGCCCCCGGAGATCGCAGGTTCACGGGGAGCTGTTTTTT.

This clone was seen a handful of times. The rearrangement links TRBV5-4 to TRBJ2-5, with TRBD1 identical over 7 bases. Per germline, CDR1 SGHNT and CDR2 YYREEE (reference sequence). V was clipped by 0 bases and J by 1 base; unmatched bases: 3. The CDR3 length is 15 residues. The CDR3 here is CASSLGGTVQETQYF. In nucleotides, the CDR3 is TGTGCCAGCAGCTTGGGGGGGACAGTCCAAGAGACCCAGTACTTC.